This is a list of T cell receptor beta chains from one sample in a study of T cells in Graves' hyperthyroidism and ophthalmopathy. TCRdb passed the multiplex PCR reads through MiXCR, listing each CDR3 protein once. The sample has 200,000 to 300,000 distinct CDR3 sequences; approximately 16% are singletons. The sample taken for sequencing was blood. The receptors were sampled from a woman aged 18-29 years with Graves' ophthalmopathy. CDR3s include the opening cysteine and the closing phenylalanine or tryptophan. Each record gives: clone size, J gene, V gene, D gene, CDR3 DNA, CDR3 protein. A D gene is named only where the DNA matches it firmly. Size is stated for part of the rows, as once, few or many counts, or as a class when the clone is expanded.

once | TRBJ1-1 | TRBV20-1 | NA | TGCAGTGCTCGCAGGGACACTGAAGCTTTCTTT | CSARRDTEAFF
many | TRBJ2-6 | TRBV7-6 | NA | TGTGCCAGCAGCTCCCAATGGGGGGGGGCCAACGTCCTGACTTTC | CASSSQWGGANVLTF
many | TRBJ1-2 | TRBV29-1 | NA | TGCAGCTCTTGGGGATCGTATGGCTACACCTTC | CSSWGSYGYTF
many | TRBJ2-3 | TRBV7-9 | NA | TGTGCCAGCAGCTTTTGGGGCGGCGGGGGCCACCTGGGTTCGGATACGCAGTATTTT | CASSFWGGGGHLGSDTQYF
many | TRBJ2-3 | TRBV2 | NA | TGTGCCAGCAGCGAGGACAGTAGCACAGATACGCAGTATTTT | CASSEDSSTDTQYF
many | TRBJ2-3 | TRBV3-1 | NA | TGTGCCAGCAACCCATCCCCTCTCTCAGATACGCAGTATTTT | CASNPSPLSDTQYF
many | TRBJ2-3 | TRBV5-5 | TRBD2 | TGTGCCAGCAGCTTGTCCGGACTAGCGGAAATTACGCAGTATTTT | CASSLSGLAEITQYF
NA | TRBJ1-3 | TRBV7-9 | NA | TGTGCCAGCAGCTTAGCGTCGACGACTGGAAACACCATATATTTT | CASSLASTTGNTIYF
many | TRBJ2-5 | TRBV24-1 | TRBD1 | TGTGCCACCAGTGATGGGGACAGGGGGGTAGAGACCCAGTACTTC | CATSDGDRGVETQYF
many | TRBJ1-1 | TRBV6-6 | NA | TGTGCCAGCAGTTACTCTCAAGTGCGGGACACTGAAGCTTTCTTT | CASSYSQVRDTEAFF
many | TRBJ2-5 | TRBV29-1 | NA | TGCAGCGTTGTAGCGCGCCAAGAGACCCAGTACTTC | CSVVARQETQYF
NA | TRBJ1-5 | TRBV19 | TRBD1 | TGTGCCAGTAGTATAGAGGACAGGGATGAGGGACCCCAGCATTTT | CASSIEDRDEGPQHF
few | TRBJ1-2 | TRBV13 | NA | TGTGCCAGCAGCCCCAGTATGGGGGCGAACTATGGCTACACCTTC | CASSPSMGANYGYTF
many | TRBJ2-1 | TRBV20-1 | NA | TGCAGTGCTAGAGCTGTATCTGGGGGGCCTTCTGAGCAGTTCTTC | CSARAVSGGPSEQFF
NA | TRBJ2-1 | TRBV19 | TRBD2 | TGTGCCAGTGGACTAGCGAAATTGGATGAGCAGTTCTTC | CASGLAKLDEQFF
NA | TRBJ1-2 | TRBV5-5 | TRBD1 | TGTGCCAGCAGCCAGGCAGGGGGCGACTATGGCTACACCTTC | CASSQAGGDYGYTF
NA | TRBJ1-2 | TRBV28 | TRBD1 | TGTGCCAGCAGTTTGGGACAGGGCGCTGATACTATTGGCTACACCTTC | CASSLGQGADTIGYTF
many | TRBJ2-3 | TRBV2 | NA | TGTGCCAGCAGCGGGTTTATTGCAGATACGCAGTATTTT | CASSGFIADTQYF
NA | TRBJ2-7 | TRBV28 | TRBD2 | TGTGCCAGCAGTTTCCCGACCGGGACTAGCGGGGGGGACGAGCAGTACTTC | CASSFPTGTSGGDEQYF
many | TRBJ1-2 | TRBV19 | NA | TGTGCCAGTAGTACCCCGGGATCGGGGGACTATGGCTACACCTTC | CASSTPGSGDYGYTF
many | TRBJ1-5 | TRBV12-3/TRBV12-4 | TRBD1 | TGTGCCAGCAGTTTAGAGGGACAGAACAATCAGCCCCAGCATTTT | CASSLEGQNNQPQHF
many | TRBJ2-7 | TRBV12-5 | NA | TGTGCCACCGCAGTCGCCCACGAGCAGTACTTC | CATAVAHEQYF
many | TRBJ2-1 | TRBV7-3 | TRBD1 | TGTGCCAGCAGTTTAGGACAGGGTAAGAGCAATGAGCAGTTCTTC | CASSLGQGKSNEQFF
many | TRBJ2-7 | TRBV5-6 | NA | TGTGCCAGCAGCTTGCATGGGCAGGGGACCTACGAGCAGTACTTC | CASSLHGQGTYEQYF
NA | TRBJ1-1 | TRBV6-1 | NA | TGTGCCAGCAGACCCCCCGACAGGCTGAACACTGAAGCTTTCTTT | CASRPPDRLNTEAFF
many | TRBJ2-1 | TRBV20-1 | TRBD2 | TGCAGTGCGATACGAGCGGGAGATAGAAGTGAGCAGTTCTTC | CSAIRAGDRSEQFF
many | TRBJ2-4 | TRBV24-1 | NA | TGTGCCACCAGTGACAGGGACATCCCAAACATTCAGTACTTC | CATSDRDIPNIQYF
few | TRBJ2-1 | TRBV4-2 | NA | TGTGCCAGCGGGGGAGGGGGGCTCTTCTACAATGAGCAGTTCTTC | CASGGGGLFYNEQFF
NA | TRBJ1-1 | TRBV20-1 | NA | TGCAGTGCTAGAGATATTGGCAGGGTGGACACTGAAGCTTTCTTT | CSARDIGRVDTEAFF
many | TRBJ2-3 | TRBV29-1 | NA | TGCAGCGTAATGGACAGCTACACAGATACGCAGTATTTT | CSVMDSYTDTQYF
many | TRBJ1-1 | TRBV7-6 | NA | TGTGCCAGCAGCGAACAGGGAGACACTGAAGCTTTCTTT | CASSEQGDTEAFF
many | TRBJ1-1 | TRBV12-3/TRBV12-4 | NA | TGTGCCAGCAGTTTAGACCGGGGTGGGGTCAACACTGAAGCTTTCTTT | CASSLDRGGVNTEAFF
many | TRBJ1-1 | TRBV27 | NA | TGTGCCAGCAGTTTACAAGGAAATAGTGAAGCTTTCTTT | CASSLQGNSEAFF
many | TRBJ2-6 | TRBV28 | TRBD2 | TGTGCCAGCAGTTCCACGGGAGGGGGAGGAGCTGGGGCCAACGTCCTGACTTTC | CASSSTGGGGAGANVLTF
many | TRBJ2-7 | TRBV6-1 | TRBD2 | TGTGCCAGCAGTTTCGGACTAGCGGGATACGAGCAGTACTTC | CASSFGLAGYEQYF
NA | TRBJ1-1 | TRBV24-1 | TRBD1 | TGTGCCACCAGTGGCCAGGGGGCGAGCACTGAAGCTTTCTTT | CATSGQGASTEAFF
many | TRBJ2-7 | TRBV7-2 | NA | TGTGCCAGCAGCTCAAAGGGTTGGCAGGCCTACGAGCAGTACTTC | CASSSKGWQAYEQYF
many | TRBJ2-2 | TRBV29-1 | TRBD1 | TGCAGCGTTGAAGACCGGACAGGGGGCGCCGGCGGGGAGCTGTTTTTT | CSVEDRTGGAGGELFF
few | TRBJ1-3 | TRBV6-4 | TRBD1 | TGTGCCAGTCAGGGGGCTACTGGAAACACCATATATTTT | CASQGATGNTIYF
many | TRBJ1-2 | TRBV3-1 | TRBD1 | TGTGCCAGCAGCGTCCAGGGGGACTACACCTTC | CASSVQGDYTF
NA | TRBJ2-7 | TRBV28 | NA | TGTGCCAGCAGTTTTGATTGGGGTCCGGGACTCGAGACCAACGAGCAGTACTTC | CASSFDWGPGLETNEQYF
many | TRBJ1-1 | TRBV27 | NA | TGTGCCAGCAGTCCGATATCGAACACTGAAGCTTTCTTT | CASSPISNTEAFF
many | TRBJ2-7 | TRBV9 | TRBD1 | TGTGCCAGCAGCCTCCGGGACAGGGCCTACGAGCAGTACTTC | CASSLRDRAYEQYF
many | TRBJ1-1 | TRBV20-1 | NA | TGCAGTGCTAGAGATCCCGAATCGGACACTGAAGCTTTCTTT | CSARDPESDTEAFF
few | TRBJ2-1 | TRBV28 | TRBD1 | TGTGCCAGCAGTTTGGGACAGGCCTACAATGAGCAGTTCTTC | CASSLGQAYNEQFF
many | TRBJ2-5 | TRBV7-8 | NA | TGTGCCAGCAGCTTAGGGGGCAGACAAGAGACCCAGTACTTC | CASSLGGRQETQYF
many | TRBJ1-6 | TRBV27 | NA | TGTGCCAGCAGTTTAGGAACAGGGTATTCACCCCTCCACTTT | CASSLGTGYSPLHF
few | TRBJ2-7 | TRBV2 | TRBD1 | TGTGCCAGCAGTGCGGGACAGGGTGCGGGGGAGCAGTACTTC | CASSAGQGAGEQYF
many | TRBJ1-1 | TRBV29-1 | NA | TGCAGCGTTGAAGTACCGGGGGCAAACACTGAAGCTTTCTTT | CSVEVPGANTEAFF
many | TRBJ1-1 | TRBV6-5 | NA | TGTGCCAGCAGTTACTTTTCAGGGGTTGACACTGAAGCTTTCTTT | CASSYFSGVDTEAFF
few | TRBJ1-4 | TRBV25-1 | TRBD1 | TGTGCCAGCAGTCACCAGGGGGCGCGGGAAAAACTGTTTTTT | CASSHQGAREKLFF
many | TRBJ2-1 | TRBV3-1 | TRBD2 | TGTGCCAGCAGCCCCCAATCGACTAGCGGATACAATGAGCAGTTCTTC | CASSPQSTSGYNEQFF